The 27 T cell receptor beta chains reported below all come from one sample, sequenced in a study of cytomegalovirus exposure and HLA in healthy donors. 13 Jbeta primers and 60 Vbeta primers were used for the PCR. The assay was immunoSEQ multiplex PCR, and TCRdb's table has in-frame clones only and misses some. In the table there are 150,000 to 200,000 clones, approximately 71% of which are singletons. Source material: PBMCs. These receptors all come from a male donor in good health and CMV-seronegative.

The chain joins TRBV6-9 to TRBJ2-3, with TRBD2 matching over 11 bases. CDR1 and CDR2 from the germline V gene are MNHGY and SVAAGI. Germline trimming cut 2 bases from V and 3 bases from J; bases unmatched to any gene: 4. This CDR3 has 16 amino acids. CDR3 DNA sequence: TGTGCCAGCAGTTATAGTAGCGGGGGGGCGACAGATACGCAGTATTTT. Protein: CASSYSSGGATDTQYF.

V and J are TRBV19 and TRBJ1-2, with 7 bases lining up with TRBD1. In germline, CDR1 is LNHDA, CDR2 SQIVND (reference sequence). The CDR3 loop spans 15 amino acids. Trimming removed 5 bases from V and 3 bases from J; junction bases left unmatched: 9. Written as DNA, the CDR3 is TGTGCCAGTAGTTCCGTCCTAGGGGGCGACTATGGCTACACCTTC. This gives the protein CASSSVLGGDYGYTF. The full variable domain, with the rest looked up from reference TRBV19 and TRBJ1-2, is DGGITQSPKYLFRKEGQNVTLSCEQNLNHDAMYWYRQDPGQGLRLIYYSQIVNDFQKGDIAEGYSVSREKKESFPLTVTSAQKNPTAFYLCASSSVLGGDYGYTFGSGTRLTVV.

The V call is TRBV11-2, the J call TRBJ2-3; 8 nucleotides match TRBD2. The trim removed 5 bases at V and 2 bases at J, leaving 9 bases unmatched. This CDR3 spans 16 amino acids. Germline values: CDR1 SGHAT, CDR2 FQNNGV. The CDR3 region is CASSPRERGYTDTQYF. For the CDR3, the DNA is TGTGCCAGCAGCCCGAGAGAGCGGGGGTACACAGATACGCAGTATTTT. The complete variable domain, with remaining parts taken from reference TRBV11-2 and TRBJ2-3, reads EAGVAQSPRYKIIEKRQSVAFWCNPISGHATLYWYQQILGQGPKLLIQFQNNGVVDDSQLPKDRFSAERLKGVDSTLKIQPAKLEDSAVYLCASSPRERGYTDTQYFGPGTRLTVL.

The CDR3 region is CATSDSYEQYF. DNA for the CDR3: TGCGCCACCTCGGACAGCTACGAGCAGTACTTC. The chain combines TRBV10-2 with TRBJ2-7, with D possibly matching TRBD1 (6 bases). V lost 10 bases and J lost 3, with 10 bases in between. The germline gives CDR1 WSHSY, CDR2 SAAADI. This CDR3 spans 11 amino acids.

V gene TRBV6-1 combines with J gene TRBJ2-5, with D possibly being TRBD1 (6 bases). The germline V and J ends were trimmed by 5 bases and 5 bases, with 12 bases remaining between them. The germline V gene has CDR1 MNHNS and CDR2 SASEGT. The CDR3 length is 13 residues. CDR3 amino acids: CASSPRGPETQYF. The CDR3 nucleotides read TGTGCCAGCAGTCCCAGGGGACCCGAGACCCAGTACTTC.

This chain's CDR3 is CASSVEGTGELFF. The CDR3 coding sequence is TGTGCCAGCAGCGTAGAGGGGACCGGGGAGCTGTTTTTT. The chain combines TRBV9 with TRBJ2-2; possible D gene TRBD1, 5 bases. From germline, CDR1 is SGDLS and CDR2 YYNGEE. The CDR3 covers 13 residues. V was clipped by 0 bases and J by 5 bases, with 5 bases between them.

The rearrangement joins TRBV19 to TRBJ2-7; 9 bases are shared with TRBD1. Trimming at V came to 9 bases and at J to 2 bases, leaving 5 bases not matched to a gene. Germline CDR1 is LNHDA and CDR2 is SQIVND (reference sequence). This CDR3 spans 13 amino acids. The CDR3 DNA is TGTGCCAGCGCCGGGACAGGGACCTACGAGCAGTACTTC. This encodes CASAGTGTYEQYF.

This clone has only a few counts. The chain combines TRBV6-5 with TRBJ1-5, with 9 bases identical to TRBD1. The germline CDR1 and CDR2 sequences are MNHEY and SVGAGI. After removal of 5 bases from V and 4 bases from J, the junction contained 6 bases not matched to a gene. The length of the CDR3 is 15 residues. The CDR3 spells CASSPTDRGNQPQHF. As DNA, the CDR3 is TGTGCCAGCAGTCCCACGGACAGGGGTAATCAGCCCCAGCATTTT.

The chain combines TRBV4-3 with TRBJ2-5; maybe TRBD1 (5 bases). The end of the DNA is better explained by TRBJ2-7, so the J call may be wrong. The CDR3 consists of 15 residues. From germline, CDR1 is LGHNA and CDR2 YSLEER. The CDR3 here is CASSQVHGASYEQYF. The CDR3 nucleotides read TGCGCCAGCAGCCAAGTCCATGGGGCCTCCTACGAGCAGTACTTC.

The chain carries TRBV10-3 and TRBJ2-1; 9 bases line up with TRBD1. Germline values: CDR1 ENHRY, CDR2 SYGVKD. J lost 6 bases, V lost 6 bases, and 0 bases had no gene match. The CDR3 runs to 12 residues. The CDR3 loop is CAIRTGGNEQFF. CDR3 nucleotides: TGTGCCATCAGGACAGGGGGCAATGAGCAGTTCTTC.

The CDR3: CASSLGGGHFYEQYF. The CDR3 DNA is TGTGCCAGCAGCTTAGGGGGGGGACACTTCTACGAGCAGTACTTC. The rearrangement joins TRBV7-9 to TRBJ2-7; possible D gene TRBD2, 7 bases. The V gene's germline CDR1 is SEHNR and CDR2 FQNEAQ (reference sequence). V dropped 1 base and J dropped 3 bases, with 13 bases sitting between them. This CDR3 spans 15 amino acids.

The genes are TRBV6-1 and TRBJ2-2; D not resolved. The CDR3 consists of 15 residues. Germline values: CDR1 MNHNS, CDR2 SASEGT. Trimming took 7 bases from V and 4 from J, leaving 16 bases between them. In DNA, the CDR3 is TGTGCCAGCACCTTTGCGAGGTCGGGCACCGGGGAGCTGTTTTTT. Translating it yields CASTFARSGTGELFF.

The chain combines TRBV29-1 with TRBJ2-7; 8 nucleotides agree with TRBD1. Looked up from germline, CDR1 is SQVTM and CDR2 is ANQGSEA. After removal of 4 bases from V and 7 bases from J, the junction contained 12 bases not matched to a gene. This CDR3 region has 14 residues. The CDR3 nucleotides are TGCAGCGTTGGGCCCGGACAGGGTTATTGGGAGCAGTACTTC. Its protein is CSVGPGQGYWEQYF.

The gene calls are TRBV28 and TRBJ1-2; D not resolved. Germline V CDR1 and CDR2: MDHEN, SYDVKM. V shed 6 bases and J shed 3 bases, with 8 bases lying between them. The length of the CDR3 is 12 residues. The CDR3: CASRIEHYGYTF. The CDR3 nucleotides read TGTGCCAGCAGGATAGAACACTATGGCTACACCTTC.

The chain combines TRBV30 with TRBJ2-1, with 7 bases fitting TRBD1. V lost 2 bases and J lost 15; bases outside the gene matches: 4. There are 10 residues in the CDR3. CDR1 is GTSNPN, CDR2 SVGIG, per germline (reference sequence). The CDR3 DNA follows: TGTGCCTGGAGTCAGACAGGGCCGTTCTTC. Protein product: CAWSQTGPFF.

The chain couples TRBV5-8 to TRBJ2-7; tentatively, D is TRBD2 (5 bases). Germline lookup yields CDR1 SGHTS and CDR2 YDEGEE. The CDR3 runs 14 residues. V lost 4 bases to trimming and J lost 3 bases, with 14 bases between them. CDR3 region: CASSHGETLYEQYF. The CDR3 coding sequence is TGTGCCAGCAGCCACGGGGAGACCCTCTACGAGCAGTACTTC.

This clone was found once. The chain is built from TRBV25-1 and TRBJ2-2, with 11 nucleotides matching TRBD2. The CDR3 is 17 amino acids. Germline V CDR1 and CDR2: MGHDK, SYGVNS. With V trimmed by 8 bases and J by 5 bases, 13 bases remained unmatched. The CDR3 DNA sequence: TGTGCCAGCGGCGGGACTAGCGGAACTCTAGGGACCGGGGAGCTGTTTTTT. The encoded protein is CASGGTSGTLGTGELFF. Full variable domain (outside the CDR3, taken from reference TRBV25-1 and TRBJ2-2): EADIYQTPRYLVIGTGKKITLECSQTMGHDKMYWYQQDPGMELHLIHYSYGVNSTEKGDLSSESTVSRIRTEHFPLTLESARPSHTSQYLCASGGTSGTLGTGELFFGEGSRLTVL.

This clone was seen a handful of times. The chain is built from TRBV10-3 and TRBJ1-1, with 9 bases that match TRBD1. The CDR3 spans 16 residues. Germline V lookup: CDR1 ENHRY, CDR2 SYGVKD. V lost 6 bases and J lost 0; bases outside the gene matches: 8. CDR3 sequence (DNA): TGTGCCATCAGCCGGACAGGGGCCCCCTTGAACACTGAAGCTTTCTTT. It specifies CAISRTGAPLNTEAFF.

For the CDR3, the DNA is TGTGCCAGCAGTGAAGGGCGTGCAGGGTGGCAAGAGACCCAGTACTTC. It translates to CASSEGRAGWQETQYF. The rearrangement links TRBV6-1 to TRBJ2-5; a weak D match, TRBD1 (5 bases). The CDR3 extends over 16 amino acids. The germline CDR1 and CDR2 sequences are MNHNS and SASEGT. With 1 base removed from V and 2 bases from J, the gap between germline ends came to 14 bases.

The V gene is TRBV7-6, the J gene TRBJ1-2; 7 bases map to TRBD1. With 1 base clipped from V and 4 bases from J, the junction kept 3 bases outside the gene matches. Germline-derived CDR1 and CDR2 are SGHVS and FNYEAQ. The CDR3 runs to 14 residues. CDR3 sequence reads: CASSLDAGGYGYTF. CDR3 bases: TGTGCCAGCAGCTTAGATGCAGGGGGCTATGGCTACACCTTC.

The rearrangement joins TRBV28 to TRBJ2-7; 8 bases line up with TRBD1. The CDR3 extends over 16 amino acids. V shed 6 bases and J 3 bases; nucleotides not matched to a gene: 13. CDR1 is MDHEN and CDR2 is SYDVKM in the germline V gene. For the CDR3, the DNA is TGTGCCAGCAGCGCCCGTGGCTGGGACAGGCACTACGAGCAGTACTTC. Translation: CASSARGWDRHYEQYF. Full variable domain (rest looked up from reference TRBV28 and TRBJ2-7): DVKVTQSSRYLVKRTGEKVFLECVQDMDHENMFWYRQDPGLGLRLIYFSYDVKMKEKGDIPEGYSVSREKKERFSLILESASTNQTSMYLCASSARGWDRHYEQYFGPGTRLTVT.

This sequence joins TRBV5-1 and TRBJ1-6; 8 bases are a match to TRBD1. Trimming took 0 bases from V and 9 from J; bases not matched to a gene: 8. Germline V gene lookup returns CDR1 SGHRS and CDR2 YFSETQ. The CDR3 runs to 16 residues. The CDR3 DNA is TGCGCCAGCAGCTTGGGGGGACAGGTAGGGAGTTCACCCCTCCACTTT. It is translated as CASSLGGQVGSSPLHF.

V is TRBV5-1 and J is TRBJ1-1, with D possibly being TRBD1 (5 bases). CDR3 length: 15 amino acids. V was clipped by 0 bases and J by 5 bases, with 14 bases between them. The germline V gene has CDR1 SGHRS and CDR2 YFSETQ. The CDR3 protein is CASSLEAGARTEAFF. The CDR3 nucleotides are TGCGCCAGCAGCTTGGAGGCTGGGGCTCGAACTGAAGCTTTCTTT.

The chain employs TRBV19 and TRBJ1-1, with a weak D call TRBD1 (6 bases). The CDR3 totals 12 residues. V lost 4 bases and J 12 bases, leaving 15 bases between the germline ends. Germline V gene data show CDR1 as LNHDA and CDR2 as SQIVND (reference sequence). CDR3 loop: CASSTGGGGTFF. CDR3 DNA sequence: TGTGCCAGTAGTACCGGGGGCGGGGGAACTTTCTTT.

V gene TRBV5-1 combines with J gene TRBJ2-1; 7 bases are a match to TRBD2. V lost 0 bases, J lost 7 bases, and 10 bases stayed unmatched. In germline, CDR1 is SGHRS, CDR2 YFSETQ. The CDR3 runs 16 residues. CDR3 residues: CASSLGGGAGTNEQFF. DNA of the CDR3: TGCGCCAGCAGCTTGGGGGGAGGAGCGGGAACTAATGAGCAGTTCTTC.

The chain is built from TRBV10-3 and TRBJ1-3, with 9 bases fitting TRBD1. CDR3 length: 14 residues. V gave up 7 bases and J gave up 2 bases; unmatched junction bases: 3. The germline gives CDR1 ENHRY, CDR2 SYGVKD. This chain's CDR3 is CAINDRGTGNTIYF. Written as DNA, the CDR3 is TGTGCCATCAACGACAGGGGGACTGGAAACACCATATATTTT.

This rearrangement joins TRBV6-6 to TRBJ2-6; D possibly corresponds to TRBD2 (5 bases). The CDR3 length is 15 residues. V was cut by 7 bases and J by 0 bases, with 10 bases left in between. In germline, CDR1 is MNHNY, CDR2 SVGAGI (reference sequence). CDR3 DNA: TGTGCCAGCACCTCTCGGGACTCTGGGGCCAACGTCCTGACTTTC. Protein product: CASTSRDSGANVLTF.